This T cell receptor (beta chain) appears in the sequencing data of a study of T cells expressing NK-cell markers. For this clonotype: Its antigen is currently unknown.

Study-wide findings and caveats: Each of about 6 donors carried dominant NKG2C+ clonotypes accounting for roughly 1.0-7.5% of CD8+ T cells. Dominance of the CD3+CD56-NKG2C+ fraction by these clonotypes also held in several donors.

Generation of TCR beta cDNA was performed by 5'RACE template switching incorporating UMIs. TCRdb re-called the 5' RACE reads, yielding one record per CDR3 amino acid sequence without DNA. This sample's clone table lists 140,000 to 150,000 distinct CDR3 sequences. The CDR3 covers 12 residues. Germline V gives CDR1 MDHEN, CDR2 SYDVKM. The chain carries TRBV28 and TRBJ2-5; as DNA is missing, the TRBD1 call by TCRdb cannot be tested. The specimen sequenced was blood T cells: a sorted CD56 or NKG2C T cell subset, CD4+ or CD8+ T cells, or bulk PBMC T cells (not recorded which). The clonotype was recovered from a man aged 18 to 30 in good health. Here the CDR3 reads CASIKPGETQYF. The complete variable domain, with remaining parts taken from reference TRBV28 and TRBJ2-5, reads DVKVTQSSRYLVKRTGEKVFLECVQDMDHENMFWYRQDPGLGLRLIYFSYDVKMKEKGDIPEGYSVSREKKERFSLILESASTNQTSMYLCASIKPGETQYFGPGTRLLVL.